This T cell receptor (beta chain) was documented in a study of cytomegalovirus exposure and HLA in healthy donors. The study, taken as a whole, reports: Being indistinguishable, some V segments were excluded, TRBV6-2 and TRBV6-3 among them.

Per germline, CDR1 LNHDA and CDR2 SQIVND (reference sequence). V lost 1 base to trimming and J lost 0 bases, with 7 bases between them. This CDR3 is built from 15 residues. PCR primers comprised 60 Vbeta and 13 Jbeta primers. Profiled with immunoSEQ multiplex PCR; TCRdb holds only in-frame clones, not every one. This sample carries around 190,000 clones, around 77% of them seen once, and the ten largest clones take 2% to 2.5%. With respect to this clone: What it binds is not known.

The sequencing input was PBMCs. This clonotype was obtained from a man aged 55 to 69 in good health and CMV-seronegative. The rearrangement joins TRBV19 to TRBJ1-3; D gene ambiguous. The CDR3 sequence: CASSIGQDSGNTIYF. CDR3 nucleotide sequence: TGTGCCAGTAGTATAGGACAAGACTCTGGAAACACCATATATTTT.